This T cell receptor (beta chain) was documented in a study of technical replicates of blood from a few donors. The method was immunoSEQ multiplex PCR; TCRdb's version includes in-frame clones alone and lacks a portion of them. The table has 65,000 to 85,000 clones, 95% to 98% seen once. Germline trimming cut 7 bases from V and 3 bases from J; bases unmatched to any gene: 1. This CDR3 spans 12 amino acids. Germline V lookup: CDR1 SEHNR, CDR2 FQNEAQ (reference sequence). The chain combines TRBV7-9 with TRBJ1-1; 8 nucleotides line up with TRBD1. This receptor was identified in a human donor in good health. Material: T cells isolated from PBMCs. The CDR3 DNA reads TGTGCCAGCATGACAGGGGACACTGAAGCTTTCTTT. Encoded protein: CASMTGDTEAFF.